What follows are 16 T cell receptor beta chains derived from one specimen sequenced in a study of shared clonotypes between healthy human individuals. TCRdb's table, derived via immunoSEQ multiplex PCR, lists solely in-frame clones and lacks some. In the table there are 2.3 million or so clones, roughly 93% of which are singletons. The sample was naive CD4+ T cells from PBMCs. The sample's subset: CD45RA+ positively selected. These receptors were collected from a man between 18 and 29 years old in good health. Some clones in this sample may be carry-over from other donors' samples.

The J gene is TRBJ2-7, the V gene TRBV4-2; 8 bases agree with TRBD2. The CDR3 sequence is 15 residues long. The V and J ends lost 1 base and 3 bases, in that order; junction bases with no gene match: 5. Per germline, CDR1 LGHNA and CDR2 YNFKEQ. The CDR3 DNA follows: TGTGCCAGCAGCCAAGCGACTAGCGCTGACTACGAGCAGTACTTC. Amino acid sequence: CASSQATSADYEQYF.

The rearrangement uses TRBV30 and TRBJ2-7; unclear D gene. The germline CDR1 and CDR2 sequences are GTSNPN and SVGIG (reference sequence). There are 12 residues in the CDR3. V was cut by 3 bases and J by 2 bases, with 8 bases left in between. CDR3 bases: TGTGCCTGGAGGGTGAATACCTACGAGCAGTACTTC. Translating it yields CAWRVNTYEQYF.

This sequence joins TRBV5-8 and TRBJ1-4; no firm D call. V was pared by 0 bases and J by 4 bases, with 13 bases between. CDR1 is SGHTS, CDR2 YDEGEE, per germline. The CDR3 has 16 residues. The chain's CDR3 is CASSLAGQALNEKLFF. In DNA, the CDR3 is TGTGCCAGCAGCTTGGCCGGGCAGGCGCTTAATGAAAAACTGTTTTTT.

The chain recombines TRBV2 with TRBJ2-3; TRBD2 agrees at 10 bases. The ends lost 7 bases at V and 6 bases at J; junction bases unmatched: 4. Germline lookup yields CDR1 SNHLY and CDR2 FYNNEI. This CDR3 is built from 13 residues. The DNA for the CDR3 is TGTGCCAGCAAGCGGGAGGGGGGGGATACGCAGTATTTT. This sequence encodes CASKREGGDTQYF.

The rearrangement links TRBV28 to TRBJ2-1; D is perhaps TRBD2 (6 bases). V lost 6 bases and J 3 bases, leaving 18 bases between the germline ends. Germline values: CDR1 MDHEN, CDR2 SYDVKM. The CDR3 contains 16 residues. Here the CDR3 reads CASRRDVPGLYNEQFF. CDR3 coding DNA: TGTGCCAGCAGACGGGACGTCCCGGGACTCTACAATGAGCAGTTCTTC.

The CDR3 DNA is TGTGCCATCAAACGCCAGATCGATCAGCCCCAGCATTTT. Its protein product is CAIKRQIDQPQHF. The chain couples TRBV10-3 to TRBJ1-5; unclear D gene. Between the trimmed V and J ends, which lost 7 bases and 5 bases, there was a span of 12 bases. Germline V CDR1 and CDR2: ENHRY, SYGVKD. The CDR3 is 13 amino acids.

This chain connects TRBV28 to TRBJ1-3, with a tentative D call TRBD1 (5 bases). V shed 3 bases and J shed 0 bases, with 12 bases lying between them. The CDR3 has 16 amino acids. Germline CDR1 is MDHEN and CDR2 is SYDVKM. CDR3 DNA sequence: TGTGCCAGCAGTTTCGGGGACCAAACCTCTGGAAACACCATATATTTT. Its translation is CASSFGDQTSGNTIYF.

The J gene is TRBJ1-3, the V gene TRBV28; D not resolved. V dropped 4 bases and J dropped 2 bases, with 12 bases sitting between them. Germline loops: CDR1 MDHEN, CDR2 SYDVKM. The CDR3 totals 15 residues. In DNA, the CDR3 is TGTGCCAGCAGTTGGAGTGCGGGGACTGGAAACACCATATATTTT. Residues: CASSWSAGTGNTIYF.

Worth noting for this clone: One end of the junction fails to match germline, which may point to a read error. The CDR3 here is CASSLEGQAENSNQPQHF. DNA of the CDR3: TGTGCCAGCAGCCTAGAGGGACAGGCGGAAAATAGCAATCAGCCCCAGCATTTT. The chain joins TRBV11-2 to TRBJ1-5; 8 positions agree with TRBD1. Per germline, CDR1 SGHAT and CDR2 FQNNGV. The CDR3 contains 18 residues.

Only one count was recorded for this clone. The chain employs TRBV5-1 and TRBJ2-2; 7 nucleotides agree with TRBD1. This CDR3 spans 15 amino acids. After removal of 4 bases from V and 1 base from J, the junction contained 4 bases not matched to a gene. Germline lookup yields CDR1 SGHRS and CDR2 YFSETQ. DNA of the CDR3: TGCGCCAGCAGCGTAGGGACAGTGAACACCGGGGAGCTGTTTTTT. Translating it yields CASSVGTVNTGELFF.

The chain is built from TRBV18 and TRBJ2-7; possible D gene TRBD2, 5 bases. V was shortened by 3 bases and J by 6 bases, with 9 bases between the two germline ends. Looked up from germline, CDR1 is KGHSH and CDR2 is LQKENI. The CDR3 has 12 amino acids. The CDR3 bases are TGTGCCAGCTCACCTGGGAGAATCGAGCAGTACTTC. Translated: CASSPGRIEQYF.

This chain links TRBV7-9 with TRBJ1-4; D is ambiguous. CDR3 length equals 15 residues. The V end was cut by 5 bases, the J end by 4 bases, with 14 bases between. Germline V gene sequence: CDR1 SEHNR, CDR2 FQNEAQ (reference sequence). The DNA of the CDR3 is TGTGCCAGCAGCCCAGACCCGAGGGATAATGAAAAACTGTTTTTT. Amino acid sequence: CASSPDPRDNEKLFF.

The chain uses TRBV11-2 and TRBJ1-1, with D unresolved. This CDR3 contains 13 residues. Deletions cut 2 bases from V and 3 bases from J, with 7 bases between. From germline, CDR1 is SGHAT and CDR2 FQNNGV. The CDR3 bases are TGTGCCAGCAGCTTACTCAGTTACACTGAAGCTTTCTTT. This gives the protein CASSLLSYTEAFF. The complete variable domain, with remaining parts taken from reference TRBV11-2 and TRBJ1-1, reads EAGVAQSPRYKIIEKRQSVAFWCNPISGHATLYWYQQILGQGPKLLIQFQNNGVVDDSQLPKDRFSAERLKGVDSTLKIQPAKLEDSAVYLCASSLLSYTEAFFGQGTRLTVV.

In this sample, this clone turned up once. The chain has TRBV7-9 and TRBJ2-7, with D possibly TRBD1 on 6 matching bases. The germline V gene encodes CDR1 SEHNR and CDR2 FQNEAQ (reference sequence). V dropped 1 base and J dropped 6 bases, with 13 bases sitting between them. The CDR3 loop spans 14 amino acids. CDR3 DNA sequence: TGTGCCAGCAGCTTAGGTACAGGGAATTTCGAGCAGTACTTC. Its protein product is CASSLGTGNFEQYF.

The CDR3 protein is CASSPSTGTREAFF. DNA for the CDR3: TGTGCCAGCAGCCCTTCGACAGGGACTAGAGAAGCTTTCTTT. The chain couples TRBV7-3 to TRBJ1-1; 7 bases fit TRBD1. The CDR3 has 14 residues. J was trimmed by 8 bases and V by 5 bases; bases with no gene match: 11. Germline V gene lookup returns CDR1 SGHTA and CDR2 FQGTGA.

The rearrangement uses TRBV27 and TRBJ2-5; D is unclear. The CDR3 extends over 15 amino acids. Germline V gene lookup returns CDR1 MNHEY and CDR2 SMNVEV (reference sequence). Trimming shortened V by 4 bases and J by 1 base, and 13 bases separated the two germline ends. CDR3 region: CASSSGLGPQETQYF. The CDR3 coding sequence is TGTGCCAGCAGTTCCGGGTTAGGACCCCAAGAGACCCAGTACTTC.